The T cell receptor (beta chain) described here comes from a study of blood T cell repertoires in COVID-19. TCRdb's table, derived via immunoSEQ multiplex PCR, lists solely in-frame clones and lacks some. The profile covers 150,000 to 200,000 clones, with roughly 80% appearing a single time and approximately 3% taken by the ten largest. The specimen was PBMCs or T cells enriched from blood (not recorded which). This TCR was recovered from a woman in her sixties or seventies who had recovered from COVID-19.

The CDR3 is CASSLIRNTEAFF. The DNA for the CDR3 is TGTGCCAGCAGTTTAATCAGAAACACTGAAGCTTTCTTT. V usage is TRBV12-3 or TRBV12-4 and J usage is TRBJ1-1; D is undetermined. This CDR3 spans 13 amino acids. V shed 2 bases and J shed 2 bases, with 6 bases lying between them.